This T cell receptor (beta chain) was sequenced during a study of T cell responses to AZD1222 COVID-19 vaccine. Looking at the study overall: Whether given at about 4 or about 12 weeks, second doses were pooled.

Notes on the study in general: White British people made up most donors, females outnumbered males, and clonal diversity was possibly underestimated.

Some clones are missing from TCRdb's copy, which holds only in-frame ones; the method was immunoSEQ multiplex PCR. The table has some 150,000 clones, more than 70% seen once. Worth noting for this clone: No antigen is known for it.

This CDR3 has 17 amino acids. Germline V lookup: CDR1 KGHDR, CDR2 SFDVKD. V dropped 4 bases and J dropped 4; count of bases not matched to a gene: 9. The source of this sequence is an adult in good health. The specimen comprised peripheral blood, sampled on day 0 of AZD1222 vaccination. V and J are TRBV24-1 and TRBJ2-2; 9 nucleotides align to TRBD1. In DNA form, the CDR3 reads TGTGCCACCAGTGACAGGGCCGGGACAGGGCTCACCGGGGAGCTGTTTTTT. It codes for CATSDRAGTGLTGELFF.